The clone carrying this T cell receptor (beta chain) was detected many times. Antigen: not known. This sample was included in a study of T cells in Graves' hyperthyroidism and ophthalmopathy. Study-wide context: Initial diagnosis, before any treatment, was when peripheral blood was collected. Study-wide points: A 13 V-J model separated ophthalmopathy from stable hyperthyroidism. It was a median 6.5 months before onset that the model predicted ophthalmopathy.

Fresh peripheral blood, around 10 ml of it, supplied the PBMCs. The source material, RNA transcripts, was used to amplify TCR beta CDR3 regions. The HTBI set primed first-round TCR CDR3 RT-PCR. Each CDR3 protein gets one entry after TCRdb re-called the multiplex PCR reads with MiXCR. The sample contains fewer than 750,000 distinct CDR3 sequences, around 15% of which appear only once. The sample consisted of blood. The origin of this receptor is a woman aged 45-60 years with Graves' ophthalmopathy.

The CDR3 loop is CASSIVGVPYEQYF. The CDR3 region has the DNA TGTGCCAGTAGTATTGTCGGGGTGCCCTACGAGCAGTACTTC. The chain couples TRBV19 to TRBJ2-7; D is possibly TRBD2 (5 bases). CDR1 LNHDA and CDR2 SQIVND come from the germline V gene (reference sequence). The CDR3 length is 14 residues. V was clipped by 3 bases and J by 2 bases, with 11 bases between them.